This TCR beta chain was recorded in a study of cytomegalovirus exposure and HLA in healthy donors. Overall study results and limits: The study listed some 160 cytomegalovirus-associated TCR beta chains.

The germline V and J ends were trimmed by 2 bases and 3 bases, with 19 bases remaining between them. Germline assignment: CDR1 MGHRA and CDR2 YSYEKL. The CDR3 extends over 17 amino acids. Comments on this clone: What it recognizes is unknown.

PCR was performed using 60 Vbeta and 13 Jbeta primers. Clones were read by immunoSEQ multiplex PCR, and TCRdb kept only the in-frame ones, dropping some. The table records tens of thousands of clones, roughly 80% of them present only once. J is TRBJ1-1 and V is TRBV4-1; perhaps TRBD1 as D (5 bases). This TCR was sampled from a girl under 10 years old in good health and CMV-seropositive. Input material: PBMCs. CDR3 region: CASSQLGPGGWHTEAFF. The CDR3 DNA sequence: TGCGCCAGCAGCCAACTGGGCCCTGGGGGGTGGCACACTGAAGCTTTCTTT.